The rows below give T cell receptor beta chains drawn from one sample of a study of cytomegalovirus exposure and HLA in healthy donors. Libraries were prepared by immunoSEQ multiplex PCR; TCRdb keeps only in-frame clonotypes and omits some of them. Of about 160,000 clones in the sample, 96% are singletons; the top ten hold more than 0.7%. Specimen: PBMCs. Source of these receptors: a young woman in good health and CMV-seronegative. CDR3s leave out the opening cysteine and the closing phenylalanine or tryptophan. A clone size is listed for some rows: how often the clone was seen (once, few, many), or a class if it is expanded.

>-|TRBJ1-6|TRBV19
ASWDSYNSPLH
>-|TRBJ1-2|TRBV10-3
AISETGWFNYGYT
>-|TRBJ2-3|TRBV4-2
ASSRDMGGGTLFTDTQY
>-|TRBJ2-5|TRBV5-1
ASSSDTGARSQY
>-|TRBJ2-2|TRBV6-6
ASSYPTGELF
>-|TRBJ2-2|TRBV7-9
ASSLDFRDTGELF
>-|TRBJ1-2|TRBV6-1
ASSAGLGTGNYGYT
>-|TRBJ2-5|TRBV21-1
ASEDSQETQY
>-|TRBJ1-1|TRBV5-4
ASSLRGEAF
>once|TRBJ2-7|TRBV5-1
ASSFDPQGLGDEQY
>-|TRBJ2-5|TRBV15
ATSRVASGGQETQY
>-|TRBJ1-2|TRBV29-1
SVEDGGTGYIGGYT
>-|TRBJ2-3|TRBV5-1
ASSLGPGTDTQY
>-|TRBJ2-3|TRBV5-1
ASSLILAATDTQY
>-|TRBJ1-5|TRBV6-1
ASDRVAGNQPQH